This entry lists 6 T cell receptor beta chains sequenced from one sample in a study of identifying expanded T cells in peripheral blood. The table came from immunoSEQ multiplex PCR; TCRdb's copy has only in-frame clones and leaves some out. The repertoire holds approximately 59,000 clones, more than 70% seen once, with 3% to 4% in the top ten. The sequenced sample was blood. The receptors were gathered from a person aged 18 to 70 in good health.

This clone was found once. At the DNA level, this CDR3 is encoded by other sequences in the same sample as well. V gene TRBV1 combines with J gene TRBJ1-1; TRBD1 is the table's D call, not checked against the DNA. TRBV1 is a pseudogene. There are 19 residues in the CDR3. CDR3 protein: CTSSQGTRAVQGVNTEAFF. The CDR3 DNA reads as TGCACCAGCAGCCAAGGAACCCGCGCGGTACAGGGGGTGAACACTGAAGCTTTCTTT.

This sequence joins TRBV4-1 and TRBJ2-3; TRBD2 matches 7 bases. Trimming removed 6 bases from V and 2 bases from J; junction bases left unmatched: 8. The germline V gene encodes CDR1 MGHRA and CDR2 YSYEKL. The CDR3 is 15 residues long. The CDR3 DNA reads TGCGCCAGCAGTCGGCTAGCGGAATTCACAGATACGCAGTATTTT. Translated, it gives CASSRLAEFTDTQYF.

Here the CDR3 DNA reads TGTGCCAGCAGTTCCTCGGGCTACGGGGAGACCCAGTACTTC. It specifies CASSSSGYGETQYF. The rearrangement links TRBV6-5 to TRBJ2-5, with no clear D. In germline, CDR1 is MNHEY, CDR2 SVGAGI. The CDR3 length is 14 residues. The V gene lost 4 bases and the J gene lost 5 bases, with 14 bases spanning the gap.

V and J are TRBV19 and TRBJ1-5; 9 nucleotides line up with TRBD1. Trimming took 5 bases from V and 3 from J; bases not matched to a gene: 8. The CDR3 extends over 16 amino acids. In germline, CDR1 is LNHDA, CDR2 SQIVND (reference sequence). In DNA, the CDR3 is TGTGCCAGTAGTCCGGGACAGGGCCTACTCAATCAGCCCCAGCATTTT. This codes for CASSPGQGLLNQPQHF.

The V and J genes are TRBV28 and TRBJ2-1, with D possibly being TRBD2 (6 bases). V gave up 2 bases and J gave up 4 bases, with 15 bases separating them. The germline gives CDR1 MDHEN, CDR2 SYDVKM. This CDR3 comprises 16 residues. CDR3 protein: CASSLGRSGLYNEQFF. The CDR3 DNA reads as TGTGCCAGCAGTTTAGGTCGGAGCGGGCTATACAATGAGCAGTTCTTC.

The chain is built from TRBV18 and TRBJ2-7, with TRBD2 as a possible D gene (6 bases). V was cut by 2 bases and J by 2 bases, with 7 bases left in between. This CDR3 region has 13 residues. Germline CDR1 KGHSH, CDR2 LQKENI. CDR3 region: CASSPAGPYEQYF. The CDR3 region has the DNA TGTGCCAGCTCACCAGCGGGACCCTACGAGCAGTACTTC.